These 17 T cell receptor beta chains were all obtained from the same sample, sequenced in a study of blood T cell repertoires in COVID-19. Clones were read by immunoSEQ multiplex PCR, and TCRdb kept only the in-frame ones, dropping some. Here the sample spans more than 200,000 clones, approximately 88% being singletons. Source material: peripheral blood. These receptors were taken from a woman in her twenties or thirties with COVID-19, enrolled during active disease.

This rearrangement joins TRBV4-2 to TRBJ2-2; D is unresolved. The V end lost 0 bases, the J end lost 1 base, and 9 bases lay between the germline ends. CDR1 is LGHNA and CDR2 is YNFKEQ in the germline V gene. The CDR3 is 16 residues long. The CDR3 spells CASSQERRQNTGELFF. Written as DNA, the CDR3 is TGTGCCAGCAGCCAAGAACGAAGACAGAACACCGGGGAGCTGTTTTTT.

The genes are TRBV27 and TRBJ2-3; D is perhaps TRBD1 (5 bases). Germline assignment: CDR1 MNHEY and CDR2 SMNVEV (reference sequence). Trimming cost V 6 bases and J 4 bases, with 17 bases left between them. The CDR3 extends over 15 amino acids. The CDR3 DNA reads TGTGCCAGCAGAAGGGCCTCCCTAGGGGCAGATACGCAGTATTTT. This sequence encodes CASRRASLGADTQYF.

The chain combines TRBV6-4 with TRBJ2-3; 11 nucleotides agree with TRBD2. V was clipped by 6 bases and J by 6 bases; unmatched bases: 8. The CDR3 extends over 15 amino acids. Germline V CDR1 and CDR2: MRHNA, SNTAGT. The CDR3 reads CASSLSGRAIDTQYF. The CDR3 DNA reads as TGTGCCAGCAGCCTTAGCGGGAGGGCCATCGATACGCAGTATTTT.

The CDR3 here is CASSLGASDGYTF. For the CDR3, the DNA is TGTGCCAGCAGCTTAGGGGCATCGGATGGCTACACCTTC. The chain has TRBV5-6 and TRBJ1-2; weak D call: TRBD1 (5 bases). Trimming took 2 bases from V and 6 from J, leaving 11 bases between them. Germline lookup yields CDR1 SGHDT and CDR2 YYEEEE. There are 13 residues in the CDR3.

V gene TRBV9 combines with J gene TRBJ1-3, with 9 nucleotides matching TRBD1. V dropped 2 bases and J dropped 1; count of bases not matched to a gene: 4. CDR1 is SGDLS and CDR2 is YYNGEE in the germline V gene. The CDR3 runs to 16 residues. The CDR3 reads CASSVGTGKSGNTIYF. The CDR3 nucleotides read TGTGCCAGCAGCGTTGGGACAGGGAAGTCTGGAAACACCATATATTTT.

The chain is built from TRBV3-1 (or the pseudogene TRBV3-2) and TRBJ2-2; no clear D. Per germline, CDR1 LGHDT and CDR2 YNNKEL (reference sequence). CDR3 length: 14 amino acids. The V end lost 2 bases, the J end lost 4 bases, and 8 bases lay between the germline ends. CDR3 coding DNA: TGTGCCAGCAGCCAAATTGGGCCCACCGGGGAGCTGTTTTTT. It codes for CASSQIGPTGELFF.

The chain couples TRBV3-1 (or the pseudogene TRBV3-2) to TRBJ1-2; 9 nucleotides agree with TRBD1. The CDR3 contains 17 residues. V gave up 1 base and J gave up 1 base; unmatched junction bases: 7. The germline V gene has CDR1 LGHDT and CDR2 YNNKEL (reference sequence). The CDR3 protein is CASSQGWDREINYGYTF. CDR3 coding DNA: TGTGCCAGCAGCCAAGGTTGGGACAGGGAGATTAACTATGGCTACACCTTC.

This chain connects TRBV27 to TRBJ2-2; 8 nucleotides line up with TRBD2. Germline V lookup: CDR1 MNHEY, CDR2 SMNVEV (reference sequence). This CDR3 is 15 amino acids long. Trimming took 7 bases from V and 4 from J; bases not matched to a gene: 8. The CDR3 DNA follows: TGTGCCAGCAAGTTGGGCGGGAGGCCCACCGGGGAGCTGTTTTTT. Encoded protein: CASKLGGRPTGELFF.

This clone has a single count. This sequence joins TRBV7-9 and TRBJ1-2; 7 bases line up with TRBD1. The CDR3 is 15 amino acids. Germline V gives CDR1 SEHNR, CDR2 FQNEAQ (reference sequence). The V gene end was trimmed by 5 bases and the J gene end by 7 bases; junction bases not matched to a gene: 13. CDR3 amino acids: CASSRITGEAGGYTF. In DNA, the CDR3 is TGTGCCAGCAGCCGTATTACAGGGGAGGCTGGTGGCTACACCTTC.

The V call is TRBV10-1, the J call TRBJ2-3; possibly TRBD2 for D (6 bases). This CDR3 has 16 residues. Germline CDR1 WNHNN, CDR2 SYGVQD (reference sequence). The germline V and J ends were trimmed by 2 bases and 6 bases, with 18 bases remaining between them. CDR3 protein: CASSEAGTPTTDTQYF. In nucleotides, the CDR3 is TGCGCCAGCAGTGAGGCCGGGACTCCTACTACGGATACGCAGTATTTT.

This clone occurred a few times. This chain connects TRBV11-2 to TRBJ1-3; TRBD1 might be the D (5 bases). Germline lookup yields CDR1 SGHAT and CDR2 FQNNGV. The CDR3 runs to 18 residues. The ends were cut back, 2 bases at V and 1 base at J, with 18 bases in the middle. The CDR3 DNA reads as TGTGCCAGCAGCTTAAGCCCGGCTAGGGGAGGGTCTGGAAACACCATATATTTT. Translation: CASSLSPARGGSGNTIYF. The variable domain in full, with the rest retrieved from reference TRBV11-2 and TRBJ1-3, is EAGVAQSPRYKIIEKRQSVAFWCNPISGHATLYWYQQILGQGPKLLIQFQNNGVVDDSQLPKDRFSAERLKGVDSTLKIQPAKLEDSAVYLCASSLSPARGGSGNTIYFGEGSWLTVV.

V usage is TRBV5-5 and J usage is TRBJ1-3; maybe TRBD1 (5 bases). Germline assignment: CDR1 SGHKS and CDR2 YYEKEE (reference sequence). With 0 bases removed from V and 2 bases from J, the gap between germline ends came to 9 bases. This CDR3 spans 15 amino acids. The CDR3 spells CASSLGQSTGNTIYF. The CDR3 nucleotides read TGTGCCAGCAGCTTGGGACAGTCTACTGGAAACACCATATATTTT.

The V and J genes are TRBV28 and TRBJ2-1; D is undetermined. The CDR3 contains 12 residues. V lost 5 bases and J 3 bases, leaving 5 bases between the germline ends. Germline V gene lookup returns CDR1 MDHEN and CDR2 SYDVKM. The CDR3 DNA is TGTGCCAGCAGTCCTTACTACAATGAGCAGTTCTTC. Its protein is CASSPYYNEQFF.

The V gene is TRBV4-3, the J gene TRBJ2-3; a possible D gene is TRBD2 (6 bases). This CDR3 is built from 14 residues. The germline V gene has CDR1 LGHNA and CDR2 YSLEER. V was shortened by 4 bases and J by 3 bases, with 11 bases between the two germline ends. The CDR3 spells CASSPKRGTDTQYF. The CDR3 DNA is TGCGCCAGCAGCCCTAAACGGGGGACAGATACGCAGTATTTT.

The chain recombines TRBV28 with TRBJ2-3; 12 bases fit TRBD2. With V trimmed by 8 bases and J by 5 bases, 2 bases remained unmatched. Germline CDR1 and CDR2: MDHEN and SYDVKM. There are 13 residues in the CDR3. The CDR3 DNA sequence: TGTGCCAGCCGACTAGCGGGAGTAGATACGCAGTATTTT. Its translation is CASRLAGVDTQYF. The complete variable domain, with remaining parts taken from reference TRBV28 and TRBJ2-3, reads DVKVTQSSRYLVKRTGEKVFLECVQDMDHENMFWYRQDPGLGLRLIYFSYDVKMKEKGDIPEGYSVSREKKERFSLILESASTNQTSMYLCASRLAGVDTQYFGPGTRLTVL.

This chain connects TRBV7-2 to TRBJ1-2, with a possible D match to TRBD1 (6 bases). The germline CDR1 and CDR2 sequences are SGHTA and FQGNSA. The CDR3 covers 15 residues. V lost 2 bases and J 1 base, leaving 11 bases between the germline ends. The CDR3, as DNA: TGTGCCAGCAGCTTACAGACAGGAGATAACTATGGCTACACCTTC. Protein sequence: CASSLQTGDNYGYTF.

The sample holds a few counts of this clone. This CDR3 reads CASSVGTGGYGYTF. In DNA, the CDR3 is TGTGCCAGCAGCGTAGGCACAGGGGGATATGGCTACACCTTC. The V call is TRBV9, the J call TRBJ1-2; TRBD1 aligns across 8 bases. Germline CDR1 and CDR2: SGDLS and YYNGEE. The CDR3 has 14 residues. V was clipped by 0 bases and J by 5 bases; unmatched bases: 3.